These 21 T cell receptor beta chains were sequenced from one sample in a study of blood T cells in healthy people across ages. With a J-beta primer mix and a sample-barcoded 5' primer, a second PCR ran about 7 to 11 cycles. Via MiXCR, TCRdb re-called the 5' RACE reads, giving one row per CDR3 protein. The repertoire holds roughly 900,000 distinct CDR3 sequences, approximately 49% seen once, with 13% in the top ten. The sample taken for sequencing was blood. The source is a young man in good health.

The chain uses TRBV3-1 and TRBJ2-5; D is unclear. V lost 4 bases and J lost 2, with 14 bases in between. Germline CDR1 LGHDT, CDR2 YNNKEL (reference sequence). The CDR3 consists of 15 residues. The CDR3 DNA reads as TGTGCCAGCAGCCGTAGGACGTACTATCAAGAGACCCAGTACTTC. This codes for CASSRRTYYQETQYF.

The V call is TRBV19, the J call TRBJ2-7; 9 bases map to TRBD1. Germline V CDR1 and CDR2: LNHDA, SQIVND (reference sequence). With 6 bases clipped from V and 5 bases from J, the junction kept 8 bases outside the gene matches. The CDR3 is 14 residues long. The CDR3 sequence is CASRSDRGSDEQYF. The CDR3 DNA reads TGTGCCAGTAGATCGGACAGGGGAAGCGACGAGCAGTACTTC.

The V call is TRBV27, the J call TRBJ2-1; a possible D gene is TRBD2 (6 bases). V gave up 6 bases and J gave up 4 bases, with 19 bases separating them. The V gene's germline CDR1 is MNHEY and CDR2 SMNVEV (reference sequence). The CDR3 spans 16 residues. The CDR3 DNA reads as TGTGCCAGCAGCCACTCCCTCGCGGGACGGTACAATGAGCAGTTCTTC. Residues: CASSHSLAGRYNEQFF.

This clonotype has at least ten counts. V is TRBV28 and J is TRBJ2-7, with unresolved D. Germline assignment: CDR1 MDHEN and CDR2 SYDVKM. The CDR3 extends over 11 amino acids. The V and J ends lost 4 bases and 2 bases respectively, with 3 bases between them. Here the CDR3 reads CASSSPYEQYF. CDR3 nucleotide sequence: TGTGCCAGCAGTTCCCCCTACGAGCAGTACTTC. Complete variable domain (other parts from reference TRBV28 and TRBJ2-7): DVKVTQSSRYLVKRTGEKVFLECVQDMDHENMFWYRQDPGLGLRLIYFSYDVKMKEKGDIPEGYSVSREKKERFSLILESASTNQTSMYLCASSSPYEQYFGPGTRLTVT.

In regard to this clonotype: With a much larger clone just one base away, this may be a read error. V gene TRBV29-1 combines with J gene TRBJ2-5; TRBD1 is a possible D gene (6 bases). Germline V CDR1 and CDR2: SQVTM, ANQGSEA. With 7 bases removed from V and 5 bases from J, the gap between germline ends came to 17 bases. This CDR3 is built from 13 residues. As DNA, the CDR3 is TGCAGCGCTGGGCAGGGGATCGTGGAGACCCAGTACTTC. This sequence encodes CSAGQGIVETQYF.

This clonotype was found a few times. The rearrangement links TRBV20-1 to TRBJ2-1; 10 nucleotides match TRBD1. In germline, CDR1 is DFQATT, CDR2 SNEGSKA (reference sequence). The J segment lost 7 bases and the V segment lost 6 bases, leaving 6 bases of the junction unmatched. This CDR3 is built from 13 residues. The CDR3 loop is CSASGTGENEQFF. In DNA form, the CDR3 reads TGCAGTGCATCCGGGACAGGGGAAAATGAGCAGTTCTTC.

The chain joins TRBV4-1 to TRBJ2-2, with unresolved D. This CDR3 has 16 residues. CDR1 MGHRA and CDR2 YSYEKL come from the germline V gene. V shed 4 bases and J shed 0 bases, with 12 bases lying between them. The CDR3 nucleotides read TGCGCCAGCAGCCCGCGTATGGGTGCGAACACCGGGGAGCTGTTTTTT. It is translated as CASSPRMGANTGELFF.

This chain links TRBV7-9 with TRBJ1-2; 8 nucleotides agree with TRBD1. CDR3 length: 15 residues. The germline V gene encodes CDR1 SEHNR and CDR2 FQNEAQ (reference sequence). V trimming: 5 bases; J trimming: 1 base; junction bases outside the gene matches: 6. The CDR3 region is CASSRPGQDNYGYTF. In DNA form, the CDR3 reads TGTGCCAGCAGCCGACCGGGACAGGATAACTATGGCTACACCTTC.

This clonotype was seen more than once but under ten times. The CDR3 protein is CSAPKINSGANVLTF. In nucleotides, the CDR3 is TGCAGTGCTCCAAAAATTAACTCTGGGGCCAACGTCCTGACTTTC. The rearrangement links TRBV20-1 to TRBJ2-6; D ambiguous. Between the trimmed V and J ends, which lost 5 bases and 0 bases, there was a span of 11 bases. The CDR3 covers 15 residues. Germline assignment: CDR1 DFQATT and CDR2 SNEGSKA (reference sequence).

In nucleotides, the CDR3 is TGTGCCAGCAGCCCCGGACTAGCGACCTACAATGAGCAGTTCTTC. The encoded protein is CASSPGLATYNEQFF. The rearrangement uses TRBV4-2 and TRBJ2-1; 9 bases match TRBD2. V was pared by 4 bases and J by 2 bases, with 3 bases of the junction left unmatched. CDR3 length: 15 amino acids. Per germline, CDR1 LGHNA and CDR2 YNFKEQ.

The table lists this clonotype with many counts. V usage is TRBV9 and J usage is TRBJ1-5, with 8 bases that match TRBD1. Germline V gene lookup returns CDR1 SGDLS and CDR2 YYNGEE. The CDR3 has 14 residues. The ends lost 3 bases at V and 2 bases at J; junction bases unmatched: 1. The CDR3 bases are TGTGCCAGCAGCGCGACAGGGGGCAATCAGCCCCAGCATTTT. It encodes CASSATGGNQPQHF.

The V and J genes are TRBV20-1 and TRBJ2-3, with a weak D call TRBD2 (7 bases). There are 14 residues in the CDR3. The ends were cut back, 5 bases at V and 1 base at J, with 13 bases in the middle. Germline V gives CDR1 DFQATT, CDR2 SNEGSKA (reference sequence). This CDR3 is CSARGGGRTDTQYF. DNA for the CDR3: TGCAGTGCTCGGGGCGGGGGCCGCACAGATACGCAGTATTTT.

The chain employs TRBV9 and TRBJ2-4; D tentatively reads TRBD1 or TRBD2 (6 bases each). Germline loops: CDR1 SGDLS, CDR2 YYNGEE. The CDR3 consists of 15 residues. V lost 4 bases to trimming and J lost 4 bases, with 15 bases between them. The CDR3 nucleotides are TGTGCCAGCAGCAAAGGAGGAGGGGGAAAAAACATTCAGTACTTC. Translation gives CASSKGGGGKNIQYF.

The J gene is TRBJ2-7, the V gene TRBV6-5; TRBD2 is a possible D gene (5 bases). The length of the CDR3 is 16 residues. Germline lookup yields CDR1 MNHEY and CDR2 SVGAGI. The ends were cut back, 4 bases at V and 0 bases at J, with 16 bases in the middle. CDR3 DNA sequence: TGTGCCAGCAGTTTAGCGAAGGATCCCAGCTCCTACGAGCAGTACTTC. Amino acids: CASSLAKDPSSYEQYF.

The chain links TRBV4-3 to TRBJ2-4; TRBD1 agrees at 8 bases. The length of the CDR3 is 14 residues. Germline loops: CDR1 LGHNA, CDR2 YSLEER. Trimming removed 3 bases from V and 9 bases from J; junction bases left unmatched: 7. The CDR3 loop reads CASSQTDREGIQYF. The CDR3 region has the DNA TGCGCCAGCAGCCAGACGGACAGGGAAGGCATTCAGTACTTC.

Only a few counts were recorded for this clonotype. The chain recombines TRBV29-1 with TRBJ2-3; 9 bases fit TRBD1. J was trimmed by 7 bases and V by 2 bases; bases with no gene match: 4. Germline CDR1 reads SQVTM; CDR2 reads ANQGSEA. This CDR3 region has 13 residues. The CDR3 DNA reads TGCAGCGTTGAAAGAGGGACAGGGAATACGCAGTATTTT. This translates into CSVERGTGNTQYF.

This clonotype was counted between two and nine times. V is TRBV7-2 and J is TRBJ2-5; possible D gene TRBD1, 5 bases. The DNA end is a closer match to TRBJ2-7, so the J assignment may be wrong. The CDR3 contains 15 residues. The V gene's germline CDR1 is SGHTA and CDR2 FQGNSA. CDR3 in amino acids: CASSVDQGVVSEQYF. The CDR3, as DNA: TGTGCCAGCAGCGTCGACCAGGGTGTAGTATCCGAGCAGTACTTC.

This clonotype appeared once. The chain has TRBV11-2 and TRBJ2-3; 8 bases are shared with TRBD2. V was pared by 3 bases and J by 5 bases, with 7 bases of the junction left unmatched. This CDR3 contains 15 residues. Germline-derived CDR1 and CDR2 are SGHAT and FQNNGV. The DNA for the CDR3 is TGTGCCAGCAGCTTCGGGGGGGCGTATGGAGATACGCAGTATTTT. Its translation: CASSFGGAYGDTQYF.

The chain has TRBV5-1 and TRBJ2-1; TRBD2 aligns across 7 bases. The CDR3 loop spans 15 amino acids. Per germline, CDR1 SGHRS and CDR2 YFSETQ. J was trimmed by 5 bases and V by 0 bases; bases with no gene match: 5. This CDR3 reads CASSLAAGRHNEQFF. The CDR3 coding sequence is TGCGCCAGCAGCTTGGCAGCGGGGCGACACAATGAGCAGTTCTTC.

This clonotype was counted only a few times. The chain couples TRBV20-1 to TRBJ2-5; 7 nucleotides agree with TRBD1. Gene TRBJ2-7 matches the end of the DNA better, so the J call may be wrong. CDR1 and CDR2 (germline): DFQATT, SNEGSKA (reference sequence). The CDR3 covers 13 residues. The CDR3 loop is CSDRDRFSYEQYF. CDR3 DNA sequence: TGCAGTGACCGGGACAGATTTTCTTACGAGCAGTACTTC.

The CDR3 coding sequence is TGTGCCAGCAGCGGGTCGACAGGGAGTACCCACATTCAGTACTTC. Its translation is CASSGSTGSTHIQYF. J is TRBJ2-4 and V is TRBV5-6; 7 bases align to TRBD1. Per the germline V gene, CDR1 is SGHDT and CDR2 is YYEEEE. CDR3 length: 15 residues. V was pared by 4 bases and J by 8 bases, with 12 bases of the junction left unmatched.